The 29 T cell receptor beta chains reported below all come from one sample, sequenced in a study of spatial heterogeneity in lung cancer. MiXCR, run by TCRdb on the 5' RACE reads, gives a single entry per CDR3 protein. The table includes 50,000 to 60,000 distinct CDR3 sequences, roughly 8.1% detected once. Time point: blood at routine non-recurrence follow-up after resection. Without sorting, whole RNA was sequenced from tumor, nontumor lung or frozen PBMC. Sequenced material: PBMCs, taken at follow-up. The source is a female donor with early-stage non-small cell lung cancer.

This clonotype was seen many times. This chain links TRBV6-2 or TRBV6-3 with TRBJ1-1; a weak D match, TRBD1 (6 bases). The CDR3 loop spans 13 amino acids. Germline CDR1 is MNHEY and CDR2 is SVGEGT. V was cut by 5 bases and J by 5 bases, with 12 bases left in between. CDR3 residues: CASSIQGGTEAFF. The CDR3 nucleotides read TGTGCCAGCAGTATACAGGGAGGAACTGAAGCTTTCTTT.

The rearrangement joins TRBV3-1 to TRBJ2-6, with 7 bases identical to TRBD1. After removal of 3 bases from V and 0 bases from J, the junction contained 5 bases not matched to a gene. The CDR3 totals 17 residues. The germline CDR1 and CDR2 sequences are LGHDT and YNNKEL (reference sequence). The CDR3 reads CASSHNPGGSGANVLTF. The DNA for the CDR3 is TGTGCCAGCAGCCATAACCCAGGGGGCTCTGGGGCCAACGTCCTGACTTTC.

This clonotype was counted at least ten times. This chain joins TRBV12-3 or TRBV12-4 and TRBJ2-1; D uncertain. The ends were cut back, 6 bases at V and 5 bases at J, with 11 bases in the middle. The CDR3 is 13 residues long. The CDR3 DNA follows: TGTGCCAGCAGCTCACGCCAAGACAATGAGCAGTTCTTC. It translates to CASSSRQDNEQFF.

V and J are TRBV4-2 and TRBJ2-5; possible D gene TRBD2, 5 bases. CDR1 is LGHNA and CDR2 is YNFKEQ in the germline V gene. Trimming took off 4 bases at V and 5 bases at J, with 17 bases between the two ends. The CDR3 is made up of 15 amino acids. The CDR3 is CASSRELGRTETQYF. In DNA form, the CDR3 reads TGTGCCAGCAGCCGGGAGTTGGGCAGAACGGAGACCCAGTACTTC.

This clonotype has only a few counts. J is TRBJ2-4 and V is TRBV7-2, with D possibly TRBD1 on 7 matching bases. Per germline, CDR1 SGHTA and CDR2 FQGNSA. The CDR3 contains 13 residues. Trimming shortened V by 9 bases and J by 2 bases, and 11 bases separated the two germline ends. CDR3 sequence reads: CASQGGSKNIQYF. CDR3 coding DNA: TGTGCCAGTCAGGGGGGCTCCAAAAACATTCAGTACTTC.

There are many counts of this clonotype. The rearrangement joins TRBV29-1 to TRBJ2-2; possibly TRBD1 for D (6 bases). This CDR3 region has 13 residues. The germline V gene encodes CDR1 SQVTM and CDR2 ANQGSEA. V lost 4 bases and J lost 7, with 13 bases in between. CDR3 in amino acids: CSVADRRIGELFF. The CDR3 region has the DNA TGCAGCGTTGCCGACAGGCGTATCGGGGAGCTGTTTTTT.

This clonotype was observed many times. The chain is built from TRBV5-1 and TRBJ2-3; either TRBD1 or TRBD2 may fit D (6 bases each). Trimming stripped 6 bases from V and 0 bases from J, with 11 bases between. There are 14 residues in the CDR3. CDR1 SGHRS and CDR2 YFSETQ come from the germline V gene. The CDR3 here is CASKRGTSTDTQYF. The CDR3 DNA reads TGCGCCAGCAAGAGGGGGACTAGCACAGATACGCAGTATTTT.

In this sample, this clonotype turned up many times. J is TRBJ2-5 and V is TRBV5-1; TRBD2 matches 11 bases. After removal of 2 bases from V and 5 bases from J, the junction contained 8 bases not matched to a gene. The germline V gene has CDR1 SGHRS and CDR2 YFSETQ. CDR3 length equals 16 residues. The CDR3 DNA follows: TGCGCCAGCAGCTTAACTAGCGGGGGCACGAGGGAGACCCAGTACTTC. This translates into CASSLTSGGTRETQYF.

CDR3 nucleotides: TGCGCCAGCAGGAGGGACACGAACACCGGGGAGCTGTTTTTT. Encoded protein: CASRRDTNTGELFF. The genes are TRBV10-2 and TRBJ2-2, with D perhaps matching TRBD1 (6 bases). Trimming took 6 bases from V and 0 from J, leaving 8 bases between them. This CDR3 has 14 residues. Germline CDR1 and CDR2: WSHSY and SAAADI.

This clonotype came up many times. The rearrangement joins TRBV11-2 to TRBJ2-5; 7 nucleotides agree with TRBD2. CDR3 size: 16 residues. Germline V CDR1 and CDR2: SGHAT, FQNNGV. Unmatched junction bases numbered 11, after V lost 4 bases and J lost 3 bases. This CDR3 is CASSSFMAGDKETQYF. The CDR3 nucleotides are TGTGCCAGCAGCTCCTTTATGGCGGGGGATAAAGAGACCCAGTACTTC.

The chain employs TRBV20-1 and TRBJ1-1; D is unclear. Trimming removed 6 bases at V and 0 bases at J, with 14 bases between. The V gene's germline CDR1 is DFQATT and CDR2 SNEGSKA (reference sequence). The CDR3 is 14 residues long. Here the CDR3 DNA reads TGCAGTGCCGCAACCGGCGGGCTGAACACTGAAGCTTTCTTT. The encoded protein is CSAATGGLNTEAFF.

This clonotype was observed many times. V usage is TRBV7-2 and J usage is TRBJ1-1, with 8 bases that match TRBD1. This CDR3 is 16 amino acids long. J was trimmed by 6 bases and V by 1 base; bases with no gene match: 10. Germline values: CDR1 SGHTA, CDR2 FQGNSA. CDR3 coding DNA: TGTGCCAGCAGCTTAGTGGGCAGGGGGCGTATTTCTGAAGCTTTCTTT. The encoded protein is CASSLVGRGRISEAFF.

Ten or more counts support this clonotype. The V gene is TRBV18, the J gene TRBJ2-1, with 9 bases matching TRBD2. Germline-derived CDR1 and CDR2 are KGHSH and LQKENI. The ends lost 4 bases at V and 8 bases at J; junction bases unmatched: 9. This CDR3 has 15 amino acids. The CDR3 bases are TGTGCCAGCTCACGCCCTAGCGGGGAATTTTATGAGCAGTTCTTC. Protein: CASSRPSGEFYEQFF.

Many counts were recorded for this clonotype. This chain connects TRBV7-9 to TRBJ2-5, with D unresolved. The germline V and J ends were trimmed by 1 base and 1 base, with 4 bases remaining between them. The CDR3 consists of 13 residues. Germline assignment: CDR1 SEHNR and CDR2 FQNEAQ (reference sequence). The CDR3 reads CASSLGGQETQYF. The CDR3 region has the DNA TGTGCCAGCAGCTTAGGGGGCCAAGAGACCCAGTACTTC.

This clonotype was seen only a few times. The chain has TRBV2 and TRBJ2-4; no reliable D call. The CDR3 contains 12 residues. The germline gives CDR1 SNHLY, CDR2 FYNNEI. V was shortened by 4 bases and J by 8 bases, with 9 bases between the two germline ends. The CDR3 here is CASSVLTDIQYF. The CDR3 DNA sequence: TGTGCCAGCAGTGTCCTTACCGACATTCAGTACTTC.

Many counts were recorded for this clonotype. The chain joins TRBV20-1 to TRBJ2-7; 7 bases agree with TRBD1. This CDR3 comprises 12 residues. Germline CDR1 is DFQATT and CDR2 is SNEGSKA (reference sequence). Germline trimming cut 2 bases from V and 2 bases from J; bases unmatched to any gene: 0. CDR3 protein: CSARQGAYEQYF. Written as DNA, the CDR3 is TGCAGTGCTAGACAGGGGGCCTACGAGCAGTACTTC.

This clonotype was seen ten or more times. The V and J genes are TRBV11-2 and TRBJ2-3, with D possibly being TRBD1 (5 bases). This CDR3 has 12 residues. V gave up 5 bases and J gave up 5 bases, with 8 bases separating them. Germline CDR1 reads SGHAT; CDR2 reads FQNNGV. CDR3 sequence (DNA): TGTGCCAGCAGCACGCAGGGAGATACGCAGTATTTT. It encodes CASSTQGDTQYF. Drawing the rest from reference TRBV11-2 and TRBJ2-3, the complete variable domain is EAGVAQSPRYKIIEKRQSVAFWCNPISGHATLYWYQQILGQGPKLLIQFQNNGVVDDSQLPKDRFSAERLKGVDSTLKIQPAKLEDSAVYLCASSTQGDTQYFGPGTRLTVL.

In its sample, this clonotype was seen a few times. The CDR3 reads CASSQDVVGYSLMNTEAFF. The CDR3 nucleotides are TGTGCCAGCAGCCAAGATGTCGTGGGGTATTCACTCATGAACACTGAAGCTTTCTTT. V gene TRBV3-1 combines with J gene TRBJ1-1; no clear D. This CDR3 is built from 19 residues. Germline CDR1 is LGHDT and CDR2 is YNNKEL (reference sequence). V lost 0 bases and J lost 0, with 20 bases in between.

This clonotype was counted only a few times. The chain recombines TRBV5-1 with TRBJ2-7, with 9 bases matching TRBD1. The CDR3 is made up of 17 amino acids. The ends lost 4 bases at V and 2 bases at J; junction bases unmatched: 13. Germline V CDR1 and CDR2: SGHRS, YFSETQ. As DNA, the CDR3 is TGCGCCAGCAGCACTGGGACAGGGCCCCTTTCTCCCTACGAGCAGTACTTC. Its protein product is CASSTGTGPLSPYEQYF.

The table lists this clonotype with many counts. The V gene is TRBV28, the J gene TRBJ1-1; D not certain. CDR1 is MDHEN and CDR2 is SYDVKM in the germline V gene. The ends were cut back, 4 bases at V and 2 bases at J, with 11 bases in the middle. The CDR3 has 14 amino acids. The CDR3 sequence: CASSSAGVNTEAFF. The CDR3 DNA reads as TGTGCCAGCAGTTCTGCAGGTGTTAACACTGAAGCTTTCTTT.

The CDR3 is CASSHEGEETQYF. The CDR3 region has the DNA TGTGCCAGCAGCCACGAGGGGGAAGAGACCCAGTACTTC. The chain has TRBV5-4 and TRBJ2-5; possibly TRBD1 for D (6 bases). Trimming took off 4 bases at V and 3 bases at J, with 10 bases between the two ends. CDR1 is SGHNT, CDR2 YYREEE, per germline (reference sequence). This CDR3 is 13 amino acids long.

This clonotype was seen ten or more times. This chain joins TRBV13 and TRBJ2-7; D might be TRBD1 (6 bases). V gave up 2 bases and J gave up 1 base, with 6 bases separating them. CDR3 length: 13 amino acids. CDR1 PRHDT and CDR2 FYEKMQ come from the germline V gene (reference sequence). CDR3 sequence: CASSLTGSYEQYF. The CDR3 DNA sequence: TGTGCCAGCAGCTTAACAGGGTCCTACGAGCAGTACTTC.

The V and J genes are TRBV6-5 and TRBJ1-2, with D tentatively TRBD1 (5 bases). The CDR3 totals 12 residues. Trimming took off 7 bases at V and 2 bases at J, with 8 bases between the two ends. Germline V lookup: CDR1 MNHEY, CDR2 SVGAGI. The CDR3 region has the DNA TGTGCCAGCAAGACAGAGAACTATGGCTACACCTTC. It codes for CASKTENYGYTF.

The chain links TRBV19 to TRBJ1-4, with D unclear. The CDR3 has 17 residues. The V and J ends lost 2 bases and 5 bases respectively, with 18 bases between them. Germline V CDR1 and CDR2: LNHDA, SQIVND (reference sequence). The CDR3 DNA reads TGTGCCAGTAGTATACGTACAGCCTTGACGGGAAATGAAAAACTGTTTTTT. Encoded protein: CASSIRTALTGNEKLFF.

Many counts were recorded for this clonotype. This CDR3 is CASSLGTGFYEQYF. CDR3 DNA sequence: TGTGCCAGCAGCTTGGGGACAGGGTTTTACGAGCAGTACTTC. This rearrangement joins TRBV7-2 to TRBJ2-7, with TRBD1 identical over 9 bases. The CDR3 length is 14 residues. V trimming: 3 bases; J trimming: 4 bases; junction bases outside the gene matches: 4. Looked up from germline, CDR1 is SGHTA and CDR2 is FQGNSA.

This clonotype came up many times. This chain uses TRBV7-6 with TRBJ2-7; no firm D call. The CDR3 totals 13 residues. The V end was cut by 5 bases, the J end by 4 bases, with 12 bases between. Germline loops: CDR1 SGHVS, CDR2 FNYEAQ. The CDR3 loop is CASSPILGYEQYF. The CDR3 nucleotides read TGTGCCAGCAGCCCCATTCTAGGTTACGAGCAGTACTTC.

This chain joins TRBV12-5 and TRBJ1-5; D remains unclear. V was clipped by 0 bases and J by 9 bases, with 15 bases between them. Germline-derived CDR1 and CDR2 are LGHNT and FRNRAP. The CDR3 contains 15 residues. In DNA, the CDR3 is TGTGCTAGTGGTTTGGTATTGTACCCGGGAGGGCCCCAGCATTTT. Translation: CASGLVLYPGGPQHF.

This clonotype came up many times. The chain joins TRBV7-9 to TRBJ2-1; 7 positions match TRBD2. Germline CDR1 reads SEHNR; CDR2 reads FQNEAQ (reference sequence). Trimming took 6 bases from V and 2 from J; bases not matched to a gene: 10. This CDR3 has 16 residues. The CDR3 spells CASRSTPGLAYNEQFF. The CDR3 DNA follows: TGTGCCAGCAGGTCTACTCCAGGACTAGCCTACAATGAGCAGTTCTTC.

This clonotype was recorded many times. The V call is TRBV4-1, the J call TRBJ1-5; tentatively, D is TRBD1 (5 bases). CDR1 and CDR2 (germline): MGHRA, YSYEKL. This CDR3 spans 17 amino acids. Trimming removed 0 bases from V and 3 bases from J, with 15 bases in between. The DNA of the CDR3 is TGCGCCAGCAGCCAAGATCCTGACGGGGGATTCAATCAGCCCCAGCATTTT. Residues: CASSQDPDGGFNQPQHF.